The entry that follows covers one TCR beta chain sequence. The CDR3 is 14 amino acids. Trimming shortened V by 0 bases and J by 7 bases, and 11 bases separated the two germline ends. CDR1 SGHRS and CDR2 YFSETQ come from the germline V gene. The data derive from a study of control samples from healthy donors and cancer patients. Libraries were prepared by immunoSEQ multiplex PCR; TCRdb keeps only in-frame clonotypes and omits some of them. The table includes approximately 70,000 clones, nearly 85% detected once. Sequenced: blood. The chain uses TRBV5-1 and TRBJ2-1, with D maybe TRBD1 (6 bases). The sequence was obtained from a man aged 55 to 70 in good health. The CDR3 bases are TGCGCCAGCAGCTTGGGACAGGCGCGGAATGAGCAGTTCTTC. This gives the protein CASSLGQARNEQFF. Using reference TRBV5-1 and TRBJ2-1 for the parts outside the CDR3, the full variable domain is KAGVTQTPRYLIKTRGQQVTLSCSPISGHRSVSWYQQTPGQGLQFLFEYFSETQRNKGNFPGRFSGRQFSNSRSEMNVSTLELGDSALYLCASSLGQARNEQFFGPGTRLTVL.